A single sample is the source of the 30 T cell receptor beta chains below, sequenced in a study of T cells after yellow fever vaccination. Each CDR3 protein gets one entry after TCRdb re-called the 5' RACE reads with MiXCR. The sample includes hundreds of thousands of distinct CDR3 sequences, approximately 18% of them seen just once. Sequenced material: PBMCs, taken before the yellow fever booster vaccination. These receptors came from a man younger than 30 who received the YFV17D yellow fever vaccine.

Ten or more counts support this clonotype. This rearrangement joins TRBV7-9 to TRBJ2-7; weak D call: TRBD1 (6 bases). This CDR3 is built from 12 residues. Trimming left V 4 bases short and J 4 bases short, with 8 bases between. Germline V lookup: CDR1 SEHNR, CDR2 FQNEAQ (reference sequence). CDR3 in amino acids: CASSSQGYEQYV. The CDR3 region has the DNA TGTGCCAGCAGCTCTCAGGGGTACGAGCAGTACGTC.

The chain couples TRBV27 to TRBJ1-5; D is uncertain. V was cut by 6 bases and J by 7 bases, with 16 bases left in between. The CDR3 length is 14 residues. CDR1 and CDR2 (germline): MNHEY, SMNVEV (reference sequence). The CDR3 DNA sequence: TGTGCCAGCAGCTCCTTGAGGACGGTACAGCCCCAGCATTTT. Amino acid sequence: CASSSLRTVQPQHF.

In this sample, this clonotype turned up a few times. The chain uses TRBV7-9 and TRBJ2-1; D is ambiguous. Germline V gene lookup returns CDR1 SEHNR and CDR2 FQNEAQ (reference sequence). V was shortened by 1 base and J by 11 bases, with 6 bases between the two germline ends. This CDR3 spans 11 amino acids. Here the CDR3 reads CASSLGRKQFF. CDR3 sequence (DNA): TGTGCCAGCAGCTTAGGGCGCAAGCAGTTCTTC.

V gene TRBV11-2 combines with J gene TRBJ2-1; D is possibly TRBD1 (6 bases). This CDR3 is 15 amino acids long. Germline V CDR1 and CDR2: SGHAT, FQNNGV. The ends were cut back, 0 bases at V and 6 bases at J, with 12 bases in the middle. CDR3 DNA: TGTGCCAGCAGCTTAGAAGGGAGAGGGGGCAATGAGCAGTTCTTC. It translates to CASSLEGRGGNEQFF.

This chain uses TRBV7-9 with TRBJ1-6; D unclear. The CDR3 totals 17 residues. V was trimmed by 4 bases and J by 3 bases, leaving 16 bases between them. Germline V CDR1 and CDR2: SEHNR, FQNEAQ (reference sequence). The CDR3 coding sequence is TGTGCCAGCAGCTCGGGATGGCCGCAGCGCTATAATTCACCCCTCCACTTT. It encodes CASSSGWPQRYNSPLHF.

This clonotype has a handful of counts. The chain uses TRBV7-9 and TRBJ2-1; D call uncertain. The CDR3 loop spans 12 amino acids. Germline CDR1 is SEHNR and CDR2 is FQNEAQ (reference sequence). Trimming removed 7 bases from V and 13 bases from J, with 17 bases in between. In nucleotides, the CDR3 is TGTGCCAGCACTCATAACCCTGTCGATCAGTTCTTC. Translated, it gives CASTHNPVDQFF.

In DNA, the CDR3 is TGTGCCAGCAGTCTCGGACAGGGGGAGTCAGATACGCAGTATTTT. It encodes CASSLGQGESDTQYF. This chain connects TRBV6-5 to TRBJ2-3; 10 bases line up with TRBD1. The CDR3 is 15 amino acids. The V gene's germline CDR1 is MNHEY and CDR2 SVGAGI. V dropped 5 bases and J dropped 4; count of bases not matched to a gene: 6.

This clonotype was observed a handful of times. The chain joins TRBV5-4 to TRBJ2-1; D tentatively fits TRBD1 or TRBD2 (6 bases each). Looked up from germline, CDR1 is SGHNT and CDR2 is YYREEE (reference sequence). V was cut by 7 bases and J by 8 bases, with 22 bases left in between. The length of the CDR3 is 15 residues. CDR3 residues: CASGRRGGVLHEQFF. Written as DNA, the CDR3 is TGTGCCAGCGGCCGCAGGGGAGGTGTTCTCCATGAGCAGTTCTTC.

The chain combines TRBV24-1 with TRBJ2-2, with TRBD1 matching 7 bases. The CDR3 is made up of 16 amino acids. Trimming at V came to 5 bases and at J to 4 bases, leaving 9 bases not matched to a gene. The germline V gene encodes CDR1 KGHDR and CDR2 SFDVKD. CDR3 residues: CATSANRGRSTGELFF. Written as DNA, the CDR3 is TGTGCCACCAGTGCGAACAGGGGTCGGAGCACCGGGGAGCTGTTTTTT.

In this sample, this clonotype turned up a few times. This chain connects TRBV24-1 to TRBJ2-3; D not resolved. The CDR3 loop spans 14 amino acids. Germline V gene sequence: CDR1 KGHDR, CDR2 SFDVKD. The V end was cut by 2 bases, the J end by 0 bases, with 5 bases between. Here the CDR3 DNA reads TGTGCCACCAGTGATTGGCAGAGCACAGATACGCAGTATTTT. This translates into CATSDWQSTDTQYF.

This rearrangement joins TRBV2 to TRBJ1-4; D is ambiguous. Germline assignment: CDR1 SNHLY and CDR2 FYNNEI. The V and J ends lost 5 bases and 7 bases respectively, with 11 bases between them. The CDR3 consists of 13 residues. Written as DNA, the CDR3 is TGTGCCAGCAGTTCGAAGGCGCCTGAAAAACTGTTTTTT. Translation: CASSSKAPEKLFF.

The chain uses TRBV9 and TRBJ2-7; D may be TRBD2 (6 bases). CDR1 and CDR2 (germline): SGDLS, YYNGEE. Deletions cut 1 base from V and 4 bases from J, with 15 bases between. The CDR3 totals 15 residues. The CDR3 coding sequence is TGTGCCAGCAGCGTAACGACTCTCCGGGGGTACGAGCAGTACGTC. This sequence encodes CASSVTTLRGYEQYV.

CDR3 loop: CSALHSGGRGLLRAPDTQYF. In DNA form, the CDR3 reads TGCAGTGCTTTGCACTCGGGAGGGCGGGGGCTATTAAGGGCCCCAGATACGCAGTATTTT. The V call is TRBV20-1, the J call TRBJ2-3; the match to TRBD2 covers 8 bases. Germline lookup yields CDR1 DFQATT and CDR2 SNEGSKA (reference sequence). With V trimmed by 5 bases and J by 4 bases, 26 bases remained unmatched. CDR3 length: 20 amino acids.

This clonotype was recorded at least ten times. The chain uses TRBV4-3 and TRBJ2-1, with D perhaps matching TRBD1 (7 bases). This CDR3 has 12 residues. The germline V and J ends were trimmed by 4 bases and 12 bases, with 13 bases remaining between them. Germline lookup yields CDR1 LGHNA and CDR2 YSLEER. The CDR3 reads CASSPRGQWQFF. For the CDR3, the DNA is TGCGCCAGCAGCCCGCGGGGACAGTGGCAGTTCTTC.

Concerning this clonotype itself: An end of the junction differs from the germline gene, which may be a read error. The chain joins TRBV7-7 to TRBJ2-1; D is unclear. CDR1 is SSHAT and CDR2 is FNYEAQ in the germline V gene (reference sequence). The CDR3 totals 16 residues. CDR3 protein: CASSLRVSAEFNEQFF. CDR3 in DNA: TGTGCTAGCAGCTTACGGGTCTCCGCCGAATTCAATGAGCAGTTCTTC.

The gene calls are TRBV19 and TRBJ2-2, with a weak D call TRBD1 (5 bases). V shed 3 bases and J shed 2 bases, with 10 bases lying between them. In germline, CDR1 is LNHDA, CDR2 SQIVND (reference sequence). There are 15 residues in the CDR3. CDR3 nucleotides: TGTGCCAGTAGTATCGGTCAGGGCAACACCGGGGAGCTGTTTTTT. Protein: CASSIGQGNTGELFF.

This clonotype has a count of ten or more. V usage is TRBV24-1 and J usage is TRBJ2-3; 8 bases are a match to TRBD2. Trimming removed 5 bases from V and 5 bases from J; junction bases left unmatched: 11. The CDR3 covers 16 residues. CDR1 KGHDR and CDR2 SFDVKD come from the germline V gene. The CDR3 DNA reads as TGTGCCACCAGTGGGGAGTCCGGGGGGGCGGAAGATACGCAGTATTTT. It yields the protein CATSGESGGAEDTQYF.

The DNA of the CDR3 is TGTGCCAGCAGTAGGGACAGCGGCGGCAATCAGCCCCAGCATTTT. Its protein is CASSRDSGGNQPQHF. The chain has TRBV2 and TRBJ1-5; 7 nucleotides agree with TRBD1. V was clipped by 5 bases and J by 2 bases; unmatched bases: 6. Germline CDR1 is SNHLY and CDR2 is FYNNEI. The CDR3 loop spans 15 amino acids.

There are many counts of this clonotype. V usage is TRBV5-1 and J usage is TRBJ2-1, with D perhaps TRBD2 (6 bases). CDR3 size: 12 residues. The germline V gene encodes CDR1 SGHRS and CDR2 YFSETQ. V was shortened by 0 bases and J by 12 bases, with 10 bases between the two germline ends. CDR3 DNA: TGCGCCAGCAGCTTGGCGGGACTTGGGCAGTTCTTC. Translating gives CASSLAGLGQFF.

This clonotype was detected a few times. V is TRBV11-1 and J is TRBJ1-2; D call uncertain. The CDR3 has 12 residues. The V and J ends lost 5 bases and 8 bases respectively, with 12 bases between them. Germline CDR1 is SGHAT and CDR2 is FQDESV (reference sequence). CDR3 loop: CASSQSLVGYTF. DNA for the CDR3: TGTGCCAGCAGCCAAAGTCTGGTCGGCTACACCTTC. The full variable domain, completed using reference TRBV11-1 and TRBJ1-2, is EAEVAQSPRYKITEKSQAVAFWCDPISGHATLYWYRQILGQGPELLVQFQDESVVDDSQLPKDRFSAERLKGVDSTLKIQPAELGDSAMYLCASSQSLVGYTFGSGTRLTVV.

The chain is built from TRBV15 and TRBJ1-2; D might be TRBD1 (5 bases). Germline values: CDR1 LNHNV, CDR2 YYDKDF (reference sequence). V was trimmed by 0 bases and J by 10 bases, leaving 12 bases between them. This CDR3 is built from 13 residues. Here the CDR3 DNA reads TGTGCCACCAGCAGAGATACGGGCAGGGACTACACCTTC. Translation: CATSRDTGRDYTF.

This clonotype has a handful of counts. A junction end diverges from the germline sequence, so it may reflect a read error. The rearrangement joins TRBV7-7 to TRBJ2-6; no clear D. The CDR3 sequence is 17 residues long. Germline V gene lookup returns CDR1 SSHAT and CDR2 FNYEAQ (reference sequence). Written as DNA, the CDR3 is TGTGCTAGCAGCCAAACAAGCACGAGCGCGGGGGCCAACGTCCTGACTTTC. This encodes CASSQTSTSAGANVLTF.

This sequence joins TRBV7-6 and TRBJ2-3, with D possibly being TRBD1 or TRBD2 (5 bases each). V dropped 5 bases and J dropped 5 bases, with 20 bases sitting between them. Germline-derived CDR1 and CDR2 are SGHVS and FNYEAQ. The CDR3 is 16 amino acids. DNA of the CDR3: TGTGCCAGCAGCCCAAAGAGGGGCCCTTCTAGAGATACGCAGTATTTT. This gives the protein CASSPKRGPSRDTQYF.

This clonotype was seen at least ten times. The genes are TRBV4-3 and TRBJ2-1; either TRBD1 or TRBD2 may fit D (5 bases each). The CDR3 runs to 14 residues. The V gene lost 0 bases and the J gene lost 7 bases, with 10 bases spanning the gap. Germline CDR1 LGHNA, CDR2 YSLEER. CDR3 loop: CASSQESWGNEQFF. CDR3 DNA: TGCGCCAGCAGCCAAGAAAGTTGGGGGAATGAGCAGTTCTTC.

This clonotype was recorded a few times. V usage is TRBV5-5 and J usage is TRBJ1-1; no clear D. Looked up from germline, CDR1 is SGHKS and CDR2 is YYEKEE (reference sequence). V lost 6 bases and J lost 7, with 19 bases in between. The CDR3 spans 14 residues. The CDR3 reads CASTYYADFIEAFF. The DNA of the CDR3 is TGTGCCAGCACTTACTACGCGGACTTTATTGAAGCTTTCTTT.

The CDR3 DNA reads as TGTGCCAGCAGCCCGTTTTTAGGGGAGAATGAGCAGTTCTTC. Its protein is CASSPFLGENEQFF. The J gene is TRBJ2-1, the V gene TRBV3-1; TRBD1 or TRBD2 may be the D gene (5 bases each). V lost 4 bases to trimming and J lost 7 bases, with 14 bases between them. The CDR3 is made up of 14 amino acids. Germline V CDR1 and CDR2: LGHDT, YNNKEL (reference sequence).

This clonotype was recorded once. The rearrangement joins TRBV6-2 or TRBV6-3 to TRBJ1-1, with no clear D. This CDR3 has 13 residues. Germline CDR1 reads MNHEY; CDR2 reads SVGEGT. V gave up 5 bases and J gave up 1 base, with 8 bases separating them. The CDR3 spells CASSASPNTEAFF. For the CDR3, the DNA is TGTGCCAGCAGTGCTAGTCCGAACACTGAAGCTTTCTTT.

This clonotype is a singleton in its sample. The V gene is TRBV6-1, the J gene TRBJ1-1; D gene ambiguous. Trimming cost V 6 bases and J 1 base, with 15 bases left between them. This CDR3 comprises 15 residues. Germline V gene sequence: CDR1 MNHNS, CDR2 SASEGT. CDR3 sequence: CASRVFQTANTEAFF. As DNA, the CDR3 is TGTGCCAGCAGGGTTTTTCAAACAGCGAACACTGAAGCTTTCTTT.

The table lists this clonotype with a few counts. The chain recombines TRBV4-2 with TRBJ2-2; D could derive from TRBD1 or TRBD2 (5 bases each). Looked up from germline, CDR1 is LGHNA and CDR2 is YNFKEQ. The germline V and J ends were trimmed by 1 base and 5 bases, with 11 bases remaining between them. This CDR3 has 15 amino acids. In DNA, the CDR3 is TGTGCCAGCAGCCAAGTAGGGGACGAAACCGGGGAGCTGTTTTTT. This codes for CASSQVGDETGELFF.

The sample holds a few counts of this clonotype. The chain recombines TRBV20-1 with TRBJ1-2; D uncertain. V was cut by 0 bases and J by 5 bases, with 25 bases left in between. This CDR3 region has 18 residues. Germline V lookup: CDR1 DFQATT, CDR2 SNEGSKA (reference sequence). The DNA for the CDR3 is TGCAGTGCTAGAGATCGAGTGGCCCCACTAAACAGATTGTATGGCTACACCTTC. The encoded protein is CSARDRVAPLNRLYGYTF.